These T cell receptor beta chains were read from a single sample in a study of T-cell memory formation after mild COVID-19. Each CDR3 protein gets one entry after TCRdb re-called the 5' RACE reads with MiXCR. Of roughly 130,000 distinct CDR3 sequences detected, approximately 16% appear once; the ten largest clones hold around 14%. Specimen: PBMCs or a T cell subset sorted from them (not recorded which). The receptors derive from an adult woman who had mild COVID-19 (a few samples of this study predate the infection). Cell type and time point are not known. Both conserved end residues are part of each CDR3. A D gene is named only where the DNA matches it firmly. The size of a clone is reported for some rows only, either as once, few or many, or as a class for expanded clones.

V: TRBV5-1
J: TRBJ1-1
D: NA
size: many
CDR3: CASSSETWDTEAFF
DNA: TGCGCCAGCAGCTCAGAAACCTGGGACACTGAAGCTTTCTTT

V: TRBV7-7
J: TRBJ2-2
D: NA
size: NA
CDR3: CASSFDSSTGELFF
DNA: TGTGCTAGCAGTTTTGACAGCTCTACCGGGGAGCTGTTTTTT

V: TRBV25-1
J: TRBJ2-5
D: TRBD1
size: few
CDR3: CASSKPGTGVGTQYF
DNA: TGTGCCAGCAGTAAACCCGGGACAGGGGTGGGGACCCAGTACTTC

V: TRBV6-5
J: TRBJ2-1
D: NA
size: NA
CDR3: CASSPTGSGDNEQFF
DNA: TGTGCCAGCAGCCCCACCGGGAGCGGCGACAATGAGCAGTTCTTC

V: TRBV7-9
J: TRBJ1-1
D: NA
size: few
CDR3: CASMSGVRNTEAFF
DNA: TGTGCCAGTATGAGTGGGGTAAGGAACACTGAAGCTTTCTTT

V: TRBV12-3/TRBV12-4
J: TRBJ2-3
D: NA
size: many
CDR3: CASSLTGDTQYF
DNA: TGTGCCAGCAGCCTAACGGGAGATACGCAGTATTTT

V: TRBV7-2
J: TRBJ2-3
D: TRBD1
size: NA
CDR3: CASSPSPRGQPTDTQYF
DNA: TGTGCCAGCAGCCCCTCCCCGAGGGGACAGCCCACAGATACGCAGTATTTT

V: TRBV19
J: TRBJ2-5
D: TRBD1
size: NA
CDR3: CASSGSGTGEETQYF
DNA: TGTGCCAGTAGTGGATCCGGGACAGGAGAAGAGACCCAGTACTTC

V: TRBV7-2
J: TRBJ2-7
D: NA
size: few
CDR3: CASSLGPSGEQYF
DNA: TGTGCCAGCAGCTTAGGGCCCTCCGGCGAGCAGTACTTC

V: TRBV2
J: TRBJ1-1
D: NA
size: NA
CDR3: CASSVYSMNTEAFF
DNA: TGTGCCAGCAGTGTCTACAGCATGAACACTGAAGCTTTCTTT

V: TRBV7-6
J: TRBJ1-5
D: NA
size: few
CDR3: CASSPVGERQPQHF
DNA: TGTGCCAGCAGCCCAGTGGGGGAGAGGCAGCCCCAGCATTTT

V: TRBV5-1
J: TRBJ1-1
D: NA
size: few
CDR3: CASSSGWGSNTEAFF
DNA: TGCGCCAGCAGCTCCGGATGGGGGTCCAACACTGAAGCTTTCTTT

V: TRBV23-1
J: TRBJ2-7
D: NA
size: NA
CDR3: CANTIGEQYF
DNA: TGCGCCAACACTATCGGCGAGCAGTACTTC

V: TRBV19
J: TRBJ2-7
D: TRBD1
size: many
CDR3: CATRPGQGYEQYF
DNA: TGTGCCACGCGACCGGGACAGGGCTACGAGCAGTACTTC

V: TRBV19
J: TRBJ2-2
D: NA
size: NA
CDR3: CASSSPGRITGELFF
DNA: TGTGCCAGTAGTTCTCCGGGACGAATCACCGGGGAGCTGTTTTTT

V: TRBV2
J: TRBJ1-1
D: NA
size: NA
CDR3: CAREVKGTRNTEAFF
DNA: TGTGCCAGAGAAGTCAAGGGCACCCGGAACACTGAAGCTTTCTTT

V: TRBV5-1
J: TRBJ2-5
D: TRBD2
size: NA
CDR3: CASRSSGERGETQYF
DNA: TGCGCCAGCAGGTCTAGCGGGGAAAGGGGAGAGACCCAGTACTTC

V: TRBV5-1
J: TRBJ1-3
D: NA
size: NA
CDR3: CASSLEPLGLNTIYF
DNA: TGCGCCAGCAGCTTGGAACCTTTAGGGTTGAACACCATATATTTT

V: TRBV29-1
J: TRBJ2-7
D: NA
size: many
CDR3: CSVAHRGLLEQYF
DNA: TGCAGCGTTGCCCACAGAGGCTTGCTCGAGCAGTACTTC

V: TRBV18
J: TRBJ2-7
D: NA
size: NA
CDR3: CASSPSDYYEQYF
DNA: TGTGCCAGCTCACCTTCCGACTACTACGAGCAGTACTTC

V: TRBV11-2
J: TRBJ2-2
D: NA
size: NA
CDR3: CASSLIWGEAGELFF
DNA: TGTGCCAGCAGCTTAATCTGGGGGGAGGCCGGGGAGCTGTTTTTT

V: TRBV4-3
J: TRBJ2-3
D: NA
size: NA
CDR3: CASSPGQGSQAGGISTDTQYF
DNA: TGCGCCAGCAGCCCGGGACAGGGATCACAAGCGGGAGGCATTAGCACAGATACGCAGTATTTT

V: TRBV4-1
J: TRBJ2-1
D: NA
size: few
CDR3: CASSQESGVKYNEQFF
DNA: TGCGCCAGCAGCCAAGAATCGGGGGTGAAGTACAATGAGCAGTTCTTC

V: TRBV29-1
J: TRBJ2-5
D: TRBD2
size: few
CDR3: CSVDSPAGGIETQYF
DNA: TGCAGCGTTGATTCTCCAGCGGGAGGAATAGAGACCCAGTACTTC

V: TRBV7-9
J: TRBJ2-1
D: TRBD2
size: few
CDR3: CASSGTSVLHEQFF
DNA: TGTGCCAGCTCCGGGACTAGCGTCCTTCATGAGCAGTTCTTC

V: TRBV5-4
J: TRBJ1-5
D: NA
size: many
CDR3: CASSLGLDSNQPQHF
DNA: TGTGCCAGCAGCTTGGGGTTGGATAGCAATCAGCCCCAGCATTTT

V: TRBV18
J: TRBJ2-7
D: TRBD2
size: few
CDR3: CASSPPSGIYEQYF
DNA: TGTGCCAGCTCACCACCGAGCGGGATCTACGAGCAGTACTTC

V: TRBV4-2
J: TRBJ2-7
D: NA
size: few
CDR3: CASSQEGGFGLSYEQYF
DNA: TGTGCCAGCAGCCAAGAGGGCGGGTTCGGACTTTCCTACGAGCAGTACTTC

V: TRBV7-3
J: TRBJ2-2
D: NA
size: few
CDR3: CASSSRVAGELFF
DNA: TGTGCCAGCAGCTCCCGGGTGGCCGGGGAGCTGTTTTTT

V: TRBV5-1
J: TRBJ2-7
D: NA
size: many
CDR3: CASSLGSEATYEQYF
DNA: TGCGCCAGCAGCTTGGGTAGCGAGGCAACCTACGAGCAGTACTTC

V: TRBV9
J: TRBJ2-7
D: TRBD1
size: many
CDR3: CASSPGDSSYEQYF
DNA: TGTGCCAGCAGCCCCGGGGACAGCTCCTACGAGCAGTACTTC

V: TRBV12-3/TRBV12-4
J: TRBJ2-2
D: NA
size: NA
CDR3: CANMRAGELFF
DNA: TGTGCCAATATGAGGGCCGGGGAGCTGTTTTTT

V: TRBV20-1
J: TRBJ2-7
D: NA
size: few
CDR3: CSARYSSGPSYEQYF
DNA: TGCAGTGCTAGATACTCGTCGGGACCCTCCTACGAGCAGTACTTC

V: TRBV5-5
J: TRBJ2-7
D: NA
size: many
CDR3: CASSWDFAYEQYF
DNA: TGTGCCAGCAGCTGGGACTTTGCCTACGAGCAGTACTTC

V: TRBV18
J: TRBJ2-7
D: NA
size: NA
CDR3: CASSPQGGNEQYF
DNA: TGTGCCAGCTCACCGCAGGGGGGCAACGAGCAGTACTTC

V: TRBV12-3/TRBV12-4
J: TRBJ2-3
D: NA
size: few
CDR3: CASSPLAGATDTQYF
DNA: TGTGCCAGCAGCCCTCTGGCGGGGGCGACGGATACGCAGTATTTT

V: TRBV12-3/TRBV12-4
J: TRBJ1-5
D: NA
size: few
CDR3: CASTLSTYDQPQHF
DNA: TGTGCCAGCACCTTAAGTACCTACGATCAGCCCCAGCATTTT

V: TRBV12-3/TRBV12-4
J: TRBJ2-2
D: NA
size: few
CDR3: CASSLGGRESGELFF
DNA: TGTGCCAGCAGTTTAGGAGGCAGGGAGTCCGGGGAGCTGTTTTTT

V: TRBV15
J: TRBJ2-1
D: TRBD2
size: NA
CDR3: CATSRGAGGTYNEQFF
DNA: TGTGCCACCAGCAGAGGAGCGGGGGGAACCTACAATGAGCAGTTCTTC

V: TRBV29-1
J: TRBJ2-7
D: TRBD1
size: few
CDR3: CSVSSRTGVYEQYF
DNA: TGCAGCGTTTCATCCCGGACAGGGGTCTACGAGCAGTACTTC

V: TRBV12-3/TRBV12-4
J: TRBJ2-7
D: NA
size: many
CDR3: CASSPLVTLREQYF
DNA: TGTGCCAGCAGCCCCCTGGTGACCTTGCGTGAGCAGTACTTC

V: TRBV7-9
J: TRBJ2-7
D: NA
size: few
CDR3: CASTNPRGRRGSEQYF
DNA: TGTGCCAGCACCAATCCCAGGGGCCGACGAGGTAGCGAGCAGTACTTC

V: TRBV6-1
J: TRBJ1-2
D: NA
size: few
CDR3: CASSEAGVIGGGYGYTF
DNA: TGTGCCAGCAGTGAAGCTGGGGTAATTGGGGGAGGCTATGGCTACACCTTC

V: TRBV30
J: TRBJ2-1
D: TRBD1
size: NA
CDR3: CAWRGDRSYNEQFF
DNA: TGTGCCTGGAGGGGGGACAGATCCTACAATGAGCAGTTCTTC

V: TRBV18
J: TRBJ2-7
D: NA
size: NA
CDR3: CASSPFSGYEQYF
DNA: TGTGCCAGCTCACCATTTTCAGGCTACGAGCAGTACTTC

V: TRBV25-1
J: TRBJ2-2
D: NA
size: NA
CDR3: CASSEYTGSTSNTGELFF
DNA: TGTGCCAGCAGTGAATATACAGGGAGTACGTCGAACACCGGGGAGCTGTTTTTT

V: TRBV12-3/TRBV12-4
J: TRBJ2-1
D: NA
size: many
CDR3: CASSLGTEETEQFF
DNA: TGTGCCAGCAGTTTGGGGACTGAAGAAACTGAGCAGTTCTTC

V: TRBV7-2
J: TRBJ2-1
D: NA
size: NA
CDR3: CASSQINPNEQFF
DNA: TGTGCCAGCAGCCAGATTAACCCCAATGAGCAGTTCTTC

V: TRBV7-3
J: TRBJ2-1
D: NA
size: NA
CDR3: CASSLNGRAGYNEQFF
DNA: TGTGCCAGCAGCTTAAACGGCAGGGCAGGGTACAATGAGCAGTTCTTC

V: TRBV5-1
J: TRBJ2-4
D: TRBD1
size: NA
CDR3: CASSSQSGTVAKNIQYF
DNA: TGCGCCAGCAGTTCCCAGTCAGGGACAGTAGCCAAAAACATTCAGTACTTC

V: TRBV12-3/TRBV12-4
J: TRBJ1-6
D: NA
size: few
CDR3: CASSRTENSPLHF
DNA: TGTGCCAGCAGTAGAACAGAGAATTCACCCCTCCACTTT

V: TRBV7-6
J: TRBJ2-1
D: NA
size: NA
CDR3: CASSAPPALALFF
DNA: TGTGCCAGCAGCGCGCCCCCCGCACTAGCCCTGTTCTTC

V: TRBV4-1
J: TRBJ2-7
D: TRBD1
size: NA
CDR3: CASSQDSLRDRFYEQYF
DNA: TGCGCCAGCAGCCAAGATTCCCTCCGGGACAGGTTCTACGAGCAGTACTTC